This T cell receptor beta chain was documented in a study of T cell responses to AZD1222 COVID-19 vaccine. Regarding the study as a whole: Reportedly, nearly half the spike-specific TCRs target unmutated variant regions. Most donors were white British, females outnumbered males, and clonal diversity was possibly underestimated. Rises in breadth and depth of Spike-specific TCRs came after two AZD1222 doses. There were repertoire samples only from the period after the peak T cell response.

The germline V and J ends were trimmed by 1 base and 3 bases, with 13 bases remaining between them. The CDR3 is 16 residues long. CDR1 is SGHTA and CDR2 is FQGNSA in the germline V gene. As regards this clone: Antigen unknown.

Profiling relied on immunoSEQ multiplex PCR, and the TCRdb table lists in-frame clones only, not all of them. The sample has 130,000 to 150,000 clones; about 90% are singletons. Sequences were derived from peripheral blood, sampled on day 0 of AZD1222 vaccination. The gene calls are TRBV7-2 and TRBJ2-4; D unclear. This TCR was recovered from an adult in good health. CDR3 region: CASSLEVPGIKNIQYF. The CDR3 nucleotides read TGTGCCAGCAGCTTAGAAGTGCCAGGTATCAAAAACATTCAGTACTTC.